This T cell receptor (beta chain) was captured by sequencing in a study of neoadjuvant anti-PD-1 for oral cavity cancer. Time point: after neoadjuvant nivolumab, at surgical resection. Patients had newly diagnosed, untreated stage II-IVA oral cavity squamous cell carcinoma. Assay used: immunoSEQ multiplex PCR; TCRdb lists only in-frame clones, some missing. The sample records about 42,000 clones, about three quarters being singletons. V was shortened by 4 bases and J by 2 bases, with 9 bases between the two germline ends. Germline loops: CDR1 MNHEY, CDR2 SMNVEV (reference sequence). The CDR3 loop spans 13 amino acids.

The origin of this receptor is a person between 40 and 80 years old with oral cavity squamous cell carcinoma. This sequence joins TRBV27 and TRBJ2-7; D tentatively reads TRBD1 or TRBD2 (5 bases each). This material consisted of PBMCs, taken after nivolumab (anti-PD-1) treatment. CDR3 sequence: CASSSGTPYEQYF. Here the CDR3 DNA reads TGTGCCAGCAGTTCCGGGACGCCCTACGAGCAGTACTTC.